This T cell receptor (beta chain) was sequenced in a study of blood T cell repertoires in COVID-19. Study summary: Italy, Spain and the United States were the sources of the convalescent and acute COVID-19 samples. The analysed material was cDNA or gDNA that came from T cells, B-cell-depleted T cells, or PBMCs.

This clone was seen more than once but under ten times. In the study's own analysis: Estimated nucleated cell counts came from reference gene primer amplification. Sequencing was performed with immunoSEQ multiplex PCR; in TCRdb, only in-frame clones are kept and a portion is missing. D and trimming were read from the DNA, whereas the V and J calls and clone size are those reported in that table. The table includes 63,000 or so clones, around four fifths detected once. V lost 0 bases and J lost 10, with 13 bases in between. The CDR3 loop spans 13 amino acids. Germline lookup yields CDR1 SGHKS and CDR2 YYEKEE (reference sequence).

The clonotype originates from a human donor in a cohort sampled during active COVID-19. Sequenced material: peripheral blood. The genes are TRBV5-5 and TRBJ1-1; tentative D call: TRBD1 (5 bases). The DNA for the CDR3 is TGTGCCAGCAGCTTGGACAGGTTGCCCACAGCTTTCTTT. It encodes CASSLDRLPTAFF.